The 2 T cell receptor beta chains below all came from one sample that was sequenced in a study of cytomegalovirus exposure and HLA in healthy donors. This PCR relied on a set of 60 Vbeta primers and 13 Jbeta primers. Only in-frame clones appear in the TCRdb table, and some are missing; sequencing was by immunoSEQ multiplex PCR. The sample comprises about 140,000 clones, less than 10% of which are singletons, and under 2% rests with the top ten. The sequenced sample consisted of PBMCs. Source of these receptors: a man in his fifties or sixties in good health and CMV-seronegative.

This clone was counted only a few times. The V call is TRBV27, the J call TRBJ2-3; D might be TRBD2 (5 bases). Trimming removed 2 bases at V and 0 bases at J, with 6 bases between. Germline V gene sequence: CDR1 MNHEY, CDR2 SMNVEV (reference sequence). The CDR3 totals 14 residues. The CDR3 reads CASSLRTSTDTQYF. DNA of the CDR3: TGTGCCAGCAGTTTAAGGACTAGCACAGATACGCAGTATTTT.

This clone has more than one count but fewer than ten. V usage is TRBV10-3 and J usage is TRBJ1-6, with 8 bases that match TRBD1. The length of the CDR3 is 15 residues. CDR1 is ENHRY, CDR2 SYGVKD, per germline. V was pared by 0 bases and J by 7 bases, with 2 bases of the junction left unmatched. CDR3 in amino acids: CAISESDRGNSPLHF. Written as DNA, the CDR3 is TGTGCCATCAGTGAGTCTGACAGGGGAAATTCACCCCTCCACTTT.